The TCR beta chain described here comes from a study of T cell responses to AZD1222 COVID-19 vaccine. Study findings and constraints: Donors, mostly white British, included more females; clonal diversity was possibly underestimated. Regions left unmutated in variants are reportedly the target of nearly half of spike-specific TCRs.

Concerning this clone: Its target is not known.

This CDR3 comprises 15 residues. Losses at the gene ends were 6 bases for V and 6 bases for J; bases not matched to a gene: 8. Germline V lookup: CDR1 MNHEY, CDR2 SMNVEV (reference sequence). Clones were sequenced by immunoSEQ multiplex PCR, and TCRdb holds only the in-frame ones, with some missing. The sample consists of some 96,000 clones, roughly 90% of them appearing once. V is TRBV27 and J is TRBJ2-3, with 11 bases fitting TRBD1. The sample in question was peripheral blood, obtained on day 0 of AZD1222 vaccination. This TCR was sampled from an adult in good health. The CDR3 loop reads CASRNRDRGFDTQYF. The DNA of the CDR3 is TGTGCCAGCAGAAACCGGGACAGGGGGTTTGATACGCAGTATTTT.